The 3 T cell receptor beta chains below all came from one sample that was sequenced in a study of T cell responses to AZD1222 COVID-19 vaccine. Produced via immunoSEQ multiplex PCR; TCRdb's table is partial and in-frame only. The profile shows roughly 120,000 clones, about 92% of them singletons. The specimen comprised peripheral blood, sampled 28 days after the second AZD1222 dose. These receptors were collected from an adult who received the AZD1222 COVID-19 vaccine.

The CDR3 region has the DNA TGTGCCAGCAGTGACAGGGGTAGCACAGATACGCAGTATTTT. This codes for CASSDRGSTDTQYF. The genes are TRBV6-4 and TRBJ2-3; perhaps TRBD1 as D (5 bases). The CDR3 covers 14 residues. From germline, CDR1 is MRHNA and CDR2 SNTAGT. V lost 2 bases and J lost 0, with 6 bases in between.

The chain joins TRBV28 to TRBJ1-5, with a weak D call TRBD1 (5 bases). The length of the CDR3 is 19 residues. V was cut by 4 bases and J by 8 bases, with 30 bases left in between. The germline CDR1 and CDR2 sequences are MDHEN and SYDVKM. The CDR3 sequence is CASSSRSGRASGHQEPQHF. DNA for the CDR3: TGTGCCAGCAGTTCCCGGAGCGGCAGGGCGTCGGGGCATCAGGAGCCCCAGCATTTT.

The CDR3 protein is CASRTPSWVEKLFF. As DNA, the CDR3 is TGTGCCAGCCGTACGCCAAGTTGGGTTGAAAAACTGTTTTTT. The chain links TRBV28 to TRBJ1-4; the D is unclear. Germline V CDR1 and CDR2: MDHEN, SYDVKM. The CDR3 totals 14 residues. Deletions cut 8 bases from V and 7 bases from J, with 17 bases between.